The 30 T cell receptor beta chains below all came from one sample that was sequenced in a study of T cell responses to AZD1222 COVID-19 vaccine. Sequencing used immunoSEQ multiplex PCR; TCRdb keeps in-frame clones, though not all of them. This sample carries 90,000 to 100,000 clones, roughly 88% of them seen once, and the ten largest clones take about 12%. This specimen consisted of peripheral blood, obtained 28 days after the second AZD1222 dose. All receptors come from an adult who received the AZD1222 COVID-19 vaccine.

This chain connects TRBV19 to TRBJ1-3, with D hard to call. The CDR3 spans 12 residues. CDR1 LNHDA and CDR2 SQIVND come from the germline V gene (reference sequence). Between the trimmed V and J ends, which lost 9 bases and 7 bases, there was a span of 13 bases. DNA of the CDR3: TGTGCCAGCCGTACAATGGGGAACACCATATATTTT. This codes for CASRTMGNTIYF.

The V call is TRBV7-9, the J call TRBJ1-1; unclear D gene. Between the trimmed V and J ends, which lost 4 bases and 4 bases, there was a span of 4 bases. The V gene's germline CDR1 is SEHNR and CDR2 FQNEAQ (reference sequence). The CDR3 extends over 11 amino acids. In nucleotides, the CDR3 is TGTGCCAGCAGCTCTCGCACTGAAGCTTTCTTT. As protein: CASSSRTEAFF.

The rearrangement links TRBV5-8 to TRBJ2-7; D is unclear. CDR1 and CDR2 from the germline V gene are SGHTS and YDEGEE. This CDR3 has 14 residues. V lost 6 bases and J lost 0, with 13 bases in between. CDR3 residues: CASTRSLFSYEQYF. The CDR3 bases are TGTGCCAGCACCAGGAGCTTATTCTCCTACGAGCAGTACTTC.

This sequence joins TRBV5-6 and TRBJ2-1, with TRBD2 as a possible D gene (6 bases). Per the germline V gene, CDR1 is SGHDT and CDR2 is YYEEEE. Trimming took 0 bases from V and 13 from J, leaving 14 bases between them. The CDR3 contains 13 residues. CDR3 bases: TGTGCCAGCAGCTTGGTATACGGGACTCTTCAGTTCTTC. Its protein product is CASSLVYGTLQFF.

The genes are TRBV5-6 and TRBJ2-3; tentative D call: TRBD2 (6 bases). Germline CDR1 SGHDT, CDR2 YYEEEE. The CDR3 has 14 amino acids. Trimming pared 0 bases from V and 2 bases from J, leaving 7 bases between. The CDR3 loop reads CASSLGRDTDTQYF. CDR3 sequence (DNA): TGTGCCAGCAGCTTGGGGAGGGACACAGATACGCAGTATTTT.

The V and J genes are TRBV11-3 and TRBJ1-5; D is ambiguous. The CDR3 contains 13 residues. The V gene's germline CDR1 is SGHNT and CDR2 YENEEA. The ends were cut back, 1 base at V and 4 bases at J, with 5 bases in the middle. CDR3 coding DNA: TGTGCCAGCAGCTTAGTGGCGAATCAGCCCCAGCATTTT. Protein sequence: CASSLVANQPQHF. Using reference TRBV11-3 and TRBJ1-5 for the parts outside the CDR3, the full variable domain is EAGVVQSPRYKIIEKKQPVAFWCNPISGHNTLYWYLQNLGQGPELLIRYENEEAVDDSQLPKDRFSAERLKGVDSTLKIQPAELGDSAVYLCASSLVANQPQHFGDGTRLSIL.

The V gene is TRBV5-6, the J gene TRBJ2-5, with D tentatively TRBD1 (5 bases). The CDR3 is made up of 17 amino acids. V gave up 1 base and J gave up 1 base, with 17 bases separating them. In germline, CDR1 is SGHDT, CDR2 YYEEEE. CDR3 protein: CASSLLKGYPSQETQYF. CDR3 DNA: TGTGCCAGCAGCTTGTTAAAGGGGTACCCATCCCAAGAGACCCAGTACTTC.

In the case of this clone: Sequence at one end of the junction differs from germline and may be a read error. The chain has TRBV6-5 and TRBJ1-2, with 9 bases matching TRBD1. Germline CDR1 and CDR2: MNHEY and SVGAGI. This CDR3 is built from 11 residues. The DNA for the CDR3 is TGTGCCAGCAGTTTCCGGGACAGGGAAGTTTTC. Translating it yields CASSFRDREVF.

This clone was seen just once. The rearrangement joins TRBV5-8 to TRBJ2-1, with D hard to call. This CDR3 is built from 13 residues. V lost 6 bases, J lost 10 bases, and 17 bases lay in between. CDR1 is SGHTS and CDR2 is YDEGEE in the germline V gene. The CDR3 sequence is CASIPASLLEQFF. The CDR3 region has the DNA TGTGCCAGCATCCCCGCTTCCCTCCTAGAGCAGTTCTTC.

V gene TRBV11-2 combines with J gene TRBJ2-1; D may correspond to TRBD1 or TRBD2 (6 bases each). V was cut by 3 bases and J by 3 bases, with 12 bases left in between. This CDR3 has 15 residues. Germline lookup yields CDR1 SGHAT and CDR2 FQNNGV. The DNA for the CDR3 is TGTGCCAGCAGCTTCCTCGGGGGCTACTACAATGAGCAGTTCTTC. It specifies CASSFLGGYYNEQFF.

Only one count was recorded for this clone. The chain employs TRBV28 and TRBJ1-1; D may be TRBD1 (5 bases). The V gene lost 7 bases and the J gene lost 5 bases, with 14 bases spanning the gap. The length of the CDR3 is 13 residues. Germline V gene data show CDR1 as MDHEN and CDR2 as SYDVKM. The CDR3 region is CASIGQAGTEAFF. Here the CDR3 DNA reads TGTGCCAGCATAGGTCAGGCAGGGACTGAAGCTTTCTTT.

The genes are TRBV5-6 and TRBJ2-7; TRBD1 matches at 8 bases. The CDR3 is 14 residues long. The V gene end was trimmed by 6 bases and the J gene end by 3 bases; junction bases not matched to a gene: 8. The germline gives CDR1 SGHDT, CDR2 YYEEEE. The CDR3 is CASTRLDRVYEQYF. In DNA form, the CDR3 reads TGTGCCAGCACTCGCCTGGACAGGGTCTACGAGCAGTACTTC. Based on the CDR3 plus reference TRBV5-6 and TRBJ2-7, the full variable domain is DAGVTQSPTHLIKTRGQQVTLRCSPKSGHDTVSWYQQALGQGPQFIFQYYEEEERQRGNFPDRFSGHQFPNYSSELNVNALLLGDSALYLCASTRLDRVYEQYFGPGTRLTVT.

The CDR3 here is CAWSVLAGETQYF. For the CDR3, the DNA is TGTGCCTGGAGTGTACTGGCTGGAGAGACCCAGTACTTC. This chain joins TRBV30 and TRBJ2-5; D is unclear. V was trimmed by 0 bases and J by 4 bases, leaving 9 bases between them. The CDR3 contains 13 residues. Germline V gene data show CDR1 as GTSNPN and CDR2 as SVGIG (reference sequence).

The chain has TRBV7-8 and TRBJ1-4, with a tentative D call TRBD1 (5 bases). Trimming shortened V by 5 bases and J by 4 bases, and 11 bases separated the two germline ends. The CDR3 spans 14 residues. Germline lookup yields CDR1 SGHVS and CDR2 FQNEAQ. CDR3 sequence (DNA): TGTGCCAGCAGCCCGGACACTTTTAATGAAAAACTGTTTTTT. Protein sequence: CASSPDTFNEKLFF.

The chain carries TRBV21-1 and TRBJ2-7; the table's D call, TRBD2, was not checked against the DNA. TRBV21-1 is given as a pseudogene. The CDR3 sequence is 15 residues long. This CDR3 reads CASTKGLARSYEQYF. The CDR3, as DNA: TGTGCCAGCACCAAAGGACTAGCGAGATCCTACGAGCAGTACTTC.

The chain uses TRBV6-2 or TRBV6-3 and TRBJ1-4, with 10 bases identical to TRBD1. Germline V CDR1 and CDR2: MNHEY, SVGEGT. V was pared by 0 bases and J by 0 bases, with 7 bases of the junction left unmatched. The CDR3 has 19 residues. The CDR3 nucleotides are TGTGCCAGCAGTTACTCGACAGGGGGCGTTGTGGCAACTAATGAAAAACTGTTTTTT. Translated: CASSYSTGGVVATNEKLFF.

J is TRBJ2-7 and V is TRBV20-1; no definite D call. The CDR3 spans 15 residues. The V and J ends lost 3 bases and 2 bases respectively, with 17 bases between them. The germline V gene encodes CDR1 DFQATT and CDR2 SNEGSKA (reference sequence). The CDR3 loop is CSASAGRENPYEQYF. CDR3 nucleotide sequence: TGCAGTGCTAGTGCCGGACGCGAAAACCCCTACGAGCAGTACTTC.

V is TRBV7-3 and J is TRBJ2-5; TRBD1 matches at 7 bases. This CDR3 spans 16 amino acids. The ends lost 5 bases at V and 3 bases at J; junction bases unmatched: 12. Germline V CDR1 and CDR2: SGHTA, FQGTGA. For the CDR3, the DNA is TGTGCCAGCAGCCTAAGAGCTGGGACAGAGAAAGAGACCCAGTACTTC. Amino acids: CASSLRAGTEKETQYF. Full variable domain (rest looked up from reference TRBV7-3 and TRBJ2-5): GAGVSQTPSNKVTEKGKYVELRCDPISGHTALYWYRQSLGQGPEFLIYFQGTGAADDSGLPNDRFFAVRPEGSVSTLKIQRTERGDSAVYLCASSLRAGTEKETQYFGPGTRLLVL.

The chain links TRBV30 to TRBJ1-1; TRBD1 might be the D (5 bases). CDR1 and CDR2 from the germline V gene are GTSNPN and SVGIG (reference sequence). This CDR3 is 13 amino acids long. Trimming pared 4 bases from V and 3 bases from J, leaving 12 bases between. The CDR3 loop reads CAWNQGRDTEAFF. CDR3 nucleotide sequence: TGTGCCTGGAACCAGGGTCGGGACACTGAAGCTTTCTTT.

The chain uses TRBV7-9 and TRBJ1-6, with D unclear. This CDR3 is 14 amino acids long. The germline V gene encodes CDR1 SEHNR and CDR2 FQNEAQ (reference sequence). V lost 4 bases to trimming and J lost 6 bases, with 10 bases between them. CDR3 coding DNA: TGTGCCAGCAGCTCGGGAGTGAGTAATTCACCCCTCCACTTT. Translation: CASSSGVSNSPLHF.

This clone was detected only once. Other DNA sequences in this sample translate to the same CDR3. The chain links TRBV30 to TRBJ1-1; D uncertain. Germline CDR1 and CDR2: GTSNPN and SVGIG (reference sequence). Trimming stripped 0 bases from V and 6 bases from J, with 8 bases between. The CDR3 consists of 12 residues. DNA for the CDR3: TGTGCCTGGAGTGTAGAGAGGTCTGAAGCTTTCTTT. Amino acid sequence: CAWSVERSEAFF.

This clone has only a few counts. This CDR3 is CASRALAGSYEQYF. The CDR3 coding sequence is TGTGCCAGCAGAGCACTAGCGGGGTCCTACGAGCAGTACTTC. J is TRBJ2-7 and V is TRBV3-1 (or the pseudogene TRBV3-2); TRBD2 matches at 10 bases. The ends lost 6 bases at V and 1 base at J; junction bases unmatched: 3. The CDR3 contains 14 residues. Germline V lookup: CDR1 LGHDT, CDR2 YNNKEL (reference sequence).

J is TRBJ2-3 and V is TRBV2; D might be TRBD2 (5 bases). Germline loops: CDR1 SNHLY, CDR2 FYNNEI. The V end lost 2 bases, the J end lost 0 bases, and 6 bases lay between the germline ends. The CDR3 has 14 amino acids. The CDR3 DNA reads as TGTGCCAGCAGTGAACGACTAAGCACAGATACGCAGTATTTT. The encoded protein is CASSERLSTDTQYF.

This clone came up once. J is TRBJ1-2 and V is TRBV7-9, with 9 nucleotides matching TRBD1. This CDR3 contains 17 residues. Germline CDR1 is SEHNR and CDR2 is FQNEAQ (reference sequence). V gave up 0 bases and J gave up 4 bases; unmatched junction bases: 9. CDR3 DNA sequence: TGTGCCAGCAGCTTAGCGGTTGGGACAGGGAAGGCCTATGGCTACACCTTC. It is translated as CASSLAVGTGKAYGYTF.

The gene calls are TRBV6-5 and TRBJ2-7; maybe TRBD1 (5 bases). Per the germline V gene, CDR1 is MNHEY and CDR2 is SVGAGI. Trimming took off 10 bases at V and 6 bases at J, with 13 bases between the two ends. The CDR3 loop spans 11 amino acids. CDR3 sequence: CATLQGSEQYF. CDR3 in DNA: TGTGCCACGCTGCAGGGCTCCGAGCAGTACTTC.

This clone appeared a single time. The chain is built from TRBV28 and TRBJ1-5; D not resolved. Germline assignment: CDR1 MDHEN and CDR2 SYDVKM. V lost 2 bases to trimming and J lost 0 bases, with 11 bases between them. The length of the CDR3 is 16 residues. The CDR3 is CASSLNWADSNQPQHF. The CDR3, as DNA: TGTGCCAGCAGTTTAAATTGGGCGGATAGCAATCAGCCCCAGCATTTT.

This clone was counted a few times. With only one base between it and a far larger clone, this is likely a read error. The same CDR3 arises from other DNA sequences in this sample as well. The chain links TRBV7-2 to TRBJ1-2; 11 nucleotides match TRBD1. The germline V gene has CDR1 SGHTA and CDR2 FQGNSA. CDR3 length: 16 amino acids. Unmatched junction bases numbered 15, after V lost 11 bases and J lost 4 bases. The CDR3 spells CAGGLGTGGSVYGYTF. The CDR3 region has the DNA TGTGCCGGAGGTCTGGGGACAGGGGGGTCGGTCTATGGCTACACCTTC. The full variable domain, with the rest looked up from reference TRBV7-2 and TRBJ1-2, is GAGVSQSPSNKVTEKGKDVELRCDPISGHTALYWYRQSLGQGLEFLIYFQGNSAPDKSGLPSDRFSAERTGGSVSTLTIQRTQQEDSAVYLCAGGLGTGGSVYGYTFGSGTRLTVV.

V gene TRBV28 combines with J gene TRBJ2-4; 7 bases agree with TRBD1. V dropped 4 bases and J dropped 0; count of bases not matched to a gene: 9. The germline CDR1 and CDR2 sequences are MDHEN and SYDVKM. This CDR3 is 17 amino acids long. The CDR3 DNA is TGTGCCAGCAGTTCTTACAGGGGCGCCCTAGCCAAAAACATTCAGTACTTC. This translates into CASSSYRGALAKNIQYF.

Of note for this clone: A read error may produce the germline difference seen at one junction end. V gene TRBV7-7 combines with J gene TRBJ2-3; possibly TRBD1 for D (5 bases). Germline CDR1 and CDR2: SSHAT and FNYEAQ (reference sequence). CDR3 length: 14 amino acids. The CDR3 is CASSLGQGEDTQYF. For the CDR3, the DNA is TGTGCTAGCAGCTTAGGGCAGGGCGAAGATACGCAGTATTTT.

The chain is built from TRBV2 and TRBJ2-2, with D hard to call. V was shortened by 0 bases and J by 7 bases, with 12 bases between the two germline ends. Germline-derived CDR1 and CDR2 are SNHLY and FYNNEI. The CDR3 runs to 15 residues. This chain's CDR3 is CASSEADTRNGELFF. CDR3 DNA: TGTGCCAGCAGTGAAGCTGACACGCGAAACGGGGAGCTGTTTTTT.